Below are 18 T cell receptor beta chains sequenced from a single sample in a study of CD8 T cells in ankylosing spondylitis. MiXCR, run by TCRdb on the 5' RACE reads, gives a single entry per CDR3 protein. The sample has some 140,000 distinct CDR3 sequences; 7% to 10% are singletons. Sample: synovial fluid, either unsorted or a sorted T cell fraction (not recorded which). The receptors come from a male donor with ankylosing spondylitis.

This clonotype occurred a few times. Written as DNA, the CDR3 is TGTGCCAGCAGCCCCACAGGGGGGAACACTGAAGCTTTCTTT. Translation: CASSPTGGNTEAFF. The J gene is TRBJ1-1, the V gene TRBV5-5; 8 bases fit TRBD1. Germline CDR1 reads SGHKS; CDR2 reads YYEKEE (reference sequence). The CDR3 consists of 14 residues. The V segment lost 4 bases and the J segment 1 base; nucleotides outside the gene matches: 3.

This clonotype has only a few counts. The genes are TRBV9 and TRBJ2-5, with 9 bases that match TRBD1. The CDR3 runs to 15 residues. J was trimmed by 4 bases and V by 0 bases; bases with no gene match: 4. Germline V CDR1 and CDR2: SGDLS, YYNGEE. The chain's CDR3 is CASSVGGGQGETQYF. The CDR3 DNA is TGTGCCAGCAGCGTAGGTGGGGGACAGGGAGAGACCCAGTACTTC.

This clonotype was picked up many times. The chain is built from TRBV10-3 and TRBJ2-2; TRBD1 aligns across 8 bases. CDR3 length: 14 residues. Germline values: CDR1 ENHRY, CDR2 SYGVKD. V was clipped by 10 bases and J by 1 base; unmatched bases: 5. The CDR3 region is CANSGTGNTGELFF. CDR3 sequence (DNA): TGTGCCAACTCCGGGACAGGGAACACCGGGGAGCTGTTTTTT.

The J gene is TRBJ1-1, the V gene TRBV2; the D is unclear. The CDR3 totals 12 residues. Looked up from germline, CDR1 is SNHLY and CDR2 is FYNNEI. V gave up 8 bases and J gave up 7 bases, with 14 bases separating them. This CDR3 reads CASLEVVGEAFF. DNA of the CDR3: TGTGCCAGCTTAGAAGTGGTAGGTGAAGCTTTCTTT.

This clonotype was observed many times. V gene TRBV12-3 or TRBV12-4 combines with J gene TRBJ1-1, with 9 bases matching TRBD1. The CDR3 consists of 17 residues. Trimming cost V 2 bases and J 2 bases; bases outside gene matches: 9. CDR3 nucleotides: TGTGCCAGCAGTTTACGGTCGACAGGGGGTTTTAACACTGAAGCTTTCTTT. This translates into CASSLRSTGGFNTEAFF.

V usage is TRBV2 and J usage is TRBJ2-7, with 9 nucleotides matching TRBD1. CDR3 length: 11 amino acids. Trimming took 6 bases from V and 12 from J; bases not matched to a gene: 6. CDR1 and CDR2 from the germline V gene are SNHLY and FYNNEI. This CDR3 reads CASSEGTGLYF. CDR3 bases: TGTGCCAGCAGCGAGGGGACAGGGCTGTACTTC.

In this sample, this clonotype turned up a few times. Here the CDR3 DNA reads TGCAGTGCCTCGCGGGGGGGGGACCAAGAGACCCAGTACTTC. Translation: CSASRGGDQETQYF. The chain has TRBV20-1 and TRBJ2-5; TRBD2 matches 9 bases. V gave up 6 bases and J gave up 0 bases; unmatched junction bases: 5. Germline-derived CDR1 and CDR2 are DFQATT and SNEGSKA (reference sequence). The CDR3 length is 14 residues.

This clonotype was picked up many times. V usage is TRBV29-1 and J usage is TRBJ2-1; a possible D gene is TRBD1 (5 bases). This CDR3 has 15 residues. Germline lookup yields CDR1 SQVTM and CDR2 ANQGSEA. V was trimmed by 4 bases and J by 1 base, leaving 14 bases between them. The CDR3 DNA is TGCAGCGTTGTTCGGCAACAGGTTTCCTACAATGAGCAGTTCTTC. Translating gives CSVVRQQVSYNEQFF.

This clonotype was recorded a few times. The V and J genes are TRBV3-1 and TRBJ2-7; D gene unclear. The V gene lost 1 base and the J gene lost 6 bases, with 7 bases spanning the gap. The CDR3 spans 12 residues. The germline V gene encodes CDR1 LGHDT and CDR2 YNNKEL (reference sequence). The CDR3, as DNA: TGTGCCAGCAGCCAAGTAACAGCCGAGCAGTACTTC. This sequence encodes CASSQVTAEQYF.

This clonotype is judged medium-sized (0.01 to 0.1%). The genes are TRBV12-3 or TRBV12-4 and TRBJ1-2; the match to TRBD1 covers 7 bases. Germline trimming cut 3 bases from V and 4 bases from J; bases unmatched to any gene: 8. CDR3 length: 15 amino acids. The CDR3 bases are TGTGCCAGCAGTTTTGCACAGGGGAACAGCTATGGCTACACCTTC. Amino acids: CASSFAQGNSYGYTF.

This clonotype has ten or more counts. This chain links TRBV12-3 or TRBV12-4 with TRBJ1-6; D might be TRBD1 (6 bases). The CDR3 has 14 residues. Trimming left V 2 bases short and J 7 bases short, with 9 bases between. Written as DNA, the CDR3 is TGTGCCAGCAGTTTAAGGCAGGGGAATTCACCCCTCCACTTT. It is translated as CASSLRQGNSPLHF.

This clonotype was observed a single time. The chain employs TRBV7-9 and TRBJ1-3; no reliable D call. The CDR3 length is 14 residues. Trimming took off 6 bases at V and 0 bases at J, with 9 bases between the two ends. Germline V gene data show CDR1 as SEHNR and CDR2 as FQNEAQ (reference sequence). The CDR3 DNA follows: TGTGCCAGCAGGCCAAATGACTCTGGAAACACCATATATTTT. This sequence encodes CASRPNDSGNTIYF.

The chain is built from TRBV6-2 or TRBV6-3 and TRBJ1-5; weak D call: TRBD1 (5 bases). This CDR3 contains 15 residues. Germline loops: CDR1 MNHEY, CDR2 SVGEGT. V shed 6 bases and J shed 0 bases, with 12 bases lying between them. CDR3 residues: CASRHRGHSNQPQHF. The CDR3 DNA reads as TGTGCCAGCAGACACCGGGGCCATAGCAATCAGCCCCAGCATTTT.

This clonotype has ten or more counts. The chain couples TRBV6-1 to TRBJ2-3; D unresolved. The length of the CDR3 is 16 residues. Trimming stripped 6 bases from V and 3 bases from J, with 19 bases between. Looked up from germline, CDR1 is MNHNS and CDR2 is SASEGT. CDR3 sequence (DNA): TGTGCCAGCAGACAACTGAGACTGAAAGGGACAGATACGCAGTATTTT. As protein: CASRQLRLKGTDTQYF.

The rearrangement links TRBV10-3 to TRBJ2-3; the D gene could be TRBD1 or TRBD2 (5 bases each). The CDR3 runs to 18 residues. The V gene lost 2 bases and the J gene lost 4 bases, with 22 bases spanning the gap. Germline V gene data show CDR1 as ENHRY and CDR2 as SYGVKD. This CDR3 reads CAISEPLWRSGTADTQYF. CDR3 sequence (DNA): TGTGCCATCAGTGAGCCCCTGTGGAGGTCCGGGACCGCAGATACGCAGTATTTT.

This clonotype was seen at least ten times. The chain has TRBV12-3 or TRBV12-4 and TRBJ1-5; TRBD1 might be the D (6 bases). The CDR3 runs to 13 residues. Trimming shortened V by 5 bases and J by 9 bases, and 14 bases separated the two germline ends. For the CDR3, the DNA is TGTGCCAGCAGTCGAATACCACAGGGGCCCCAGCATTTT. The encoded protein is CASSRIPQGPQHF.

This clonotype was seen repeatedly, ten times or more. The chain links TRBV5-1 to TRBJ2-7, with 8 nucleotides matching TRBD2. The CDR3 sequence is 17 residues long. After removal of 2 bases from V and 3 bases from J, the junction contained 13 bases not matched to a gene. Germline V gene lookup returns CDR1 SGHRS and CDR2 YFSETQ. The DNA for the CDR3 is TGCGCCAGCAGCTTTGCGGGAGGAGGTCCTGCTGGCTACGAGCAGTACTTC. The encoded protein is CASSFAGGGPAGYEQYF.

This clonotype appeared a few times. The rearrangement uses TRBV11-3 and TRBJ1-1; D gene uncertain. CDR1 SGHNT and CDR2 YENEEA come from the germline V gene. CDR3 length equals 13 residues. Deletions cut 2 bases from V and 0 bases from J, with 4 bases between. CDR3 sequence reads: CASSLYMNTEAFF. CDR3 nucleotides: TGTGCCAGCAGCTTATATATGAACACTGAAGCTTTCTTT.